This T cell receptor (beta chain) was obtained from a study of OX40 agonist ivuxolimab in advanced cancers. Trimming cost V 5 bases and J 4 bases, with 15 bases left between them. The CDR3 has 14 residues. Germline CDR1 is PRHDT and CDR2 is FYEKMQ (reference sequence). TCRdb's copy holds only in-frame clones and misses some; the assay was immunoSEQ multiplex PCR. The table includes about 51,000 clones, about 77% detected once. The V call is TRBV13, the J call TRBJ2-7; D is uncertain. The sequenced sample was CD4+ or CD8+ T cells sorted from blood, obtained in a trial of the OX40 agonist ivuxolimab. The clonotype comes from an adult with an advanced solid tumor such as melanoma, head and neck, liver or kidney cancer. In nucleotides, the CDR3 is TGTGCCAGCAGCCTGTCCGCTTCTACATACGAGCAGTACTTC. Translated: CASSLSASTYEQYF.